The rows below give T cell receptor beta chains drawn from one sample of a study of metastatic and nonmetastatic thyroid tumors. TCRdb used MiXCR to call clones anew from the PCR reads. Of some 8,400 clones listed, around 33% are singletons. Source material: tumor tissue. Receptors were obtained from a female donor with papillary thyroid cancer or a benign thyroid nodule (not recorded which). Some clones in this sample may be carry-over from other donors' samples. CDR3s include the opening cysteine and the closing phenylalanine or tryptophan. The D gene is left open where the match is weak. Clone size, where shown, is once, few, many, or a class for clones that have expanded.

j_gene: TRBJ2-3; abundance: few; v_gene: TRBV6-1; d_gene: NA; CDR3aa: CASSEFPVTATDTQYF; CDR3nt: TGTGCCAGCAGTGAATTCCCAGTGACGGCCACAGATACGCAGTATTTT
j_gene: TRBJ2-7; abundance: few; v_gene: TRBV12-3/TRBV12-4; d_gene: TRBD1; CDR3aa: CASSLVGTAVSYEQYF; CDR3nt: TGTGCCAGCAGTTTAGTTGGGACAGCCGTTTCCTACGAGCAGTACTTC
j_gene: TRBJ2-2; abundance: few; v_gene: TRBV29-1; d_gene: NA; CDR3aa: CSVNPGVTGELFF; CDR3nt: TGCAGCGTAAACCCCGGGGTCACCGGGGAGCTGTTTTTT
j_gene: TRBJ2-7; abundance: NA; v_gene: TRBV12-3/TRBV12-4; d_gene: TRBD1; CDR3aa: CASSLGPPGQGYEQYF; CDR3nt: TGTGCCAGCAGTTTAGGACCCCCGGGACAGGGCTACGAGCAGTACTTC
j_gene: TRBJ2-1; abundance: medium-sized; v_gene: TRBV5-1; d_gene: NA; CDR3aa: CASSGGGWYDNEQFF; CDR3nt: TGCGCCAGCAGCGGAGGGGGCTGGTACGACAATGAGCAGTTCTTC
j_gene: TRBJ2-2; abundance: NA; v_gene: TRBV20-1; d_gene: TRBD2; CDR3aa: CSARDFSGRDTGELFF; CDR3nt: TGCAGTGCTAGAGATTTTAGCGGGAGGGACACCGGGGAGCTGTTTTTT
j_gene: TRBJ2-7; abundance: NA; v_gene: TRBV4-1; d_gene: NA; CDR3aa: CASSTLDGAYEQYF; CDR3nt: TGCGCCAGCAGCACCCTGGACGGGGCCTACGAGCAGTACTTC
j_gene: TRBJ2-1; abundance: few; v_gene: TRBV27; d_gene: TRBD2; CDR3aa: CASSLRGLAGVNEQFF; CDR3nt: TGTGCCAGCAGCCTGAGGGGACTAGCGGGAGTCAATGAGCAGTTCTTC
j_gene: TRBJ2-7; abundance: many; v_gene: TRBV14; d_gene: TRBD1; CDR3aa: CASSQGTGYEQYF; CDR3nt: TGTGCCAGCAGCCAAGGGACAGGGTACGAGCAGTACTTC
j_gene: TRBJ2-7; abundance: few; v_gene: TRBV27; d_gene: TRBD2; CDR3aa: CASSSGGRQYF; CDR3nt: TGTGCCAGCAGTTCGGGGGGTCGGCAGTACTTC
j_gene: TRBJ2-5; abundance: NA; v_gene: TRBV20-1; d_gene: NA; CDR3aa: CSARDLGEVETQYF; CDR3nt: TGCAGTGCTAGAGATTTGGGGGAGGTGGAGACCCAGTACTTC
j_gene: TRBJ1-1; abundance: few; v_gene: TRBV24-1; d_gene: NA; CDR3aa: CATSQGSMNTEAFF; CDR3nt: TGTGCCACCAGTCAGGGCAGCATGAACACTGAAGCTTTCTTT
j_gene: TRBJ2-7; abundance: few; v_gene: TRBV2; d_gene: TRBD2; CDR3aa: CASSDTGRESEQYF; CDR3nt: TGTGCCAGCAGTGATACCGGGAGGGAGTCCGAGCAGTACTTC
j_gene: TRBJ1-2; abundance: medium-sized; v_gene: TRBV5-6; d_gene: NA; CDR3aa: CASSLGGEGQGYGYTF; CDR3nt: TGTGCCAGCAGCTTGGGGGGGGAAGGCCAGGGTTATGGCTACACCTTC
j_gene: TRBJ2-7; abundance: NA; v_gene: TRBV11-3; d_gene: NA; CDR3aa: CASSHRDTRYEQYF; CDR3nt: TGTGCCAGCAGCCACAGGGACACACGCTACGAGCAGTACTTC
j_gene: TRBJ2-7; abundance: NA; v_gene: TRBV4-1; d_gene: TRBD2; CDR3aa: CASSQVVTSGWEQYF; CDR3nt: TGCGCCAGCAGCCAAGTTGTGACTAGCGGATGGGAGCAGTACTTC